This T cell receptor beta chain comes out of a study of cytotoxic CD8 clonotypes in ibrutinib-treated CLL. Notes on the study in general: In sustained-remission versus progressing patients, sampling times differed.

The V end lost 5 bases, the J end lost 4 bases, and 19 bases lay between the germline ends. CDR1 is SGHRS and CDR2 is YFSETQ in the germline V gene. CDR3 length: 17 amino acids. Sequencing was performed with immunoSEQ multiplex PCR; in TCRdb, only in-frame clones are kept and a portion is missing. This sample carries around 130,000 clones, 80% to 85% of them seen once, and the ten largest clones take approximately 3.5%. This clone is medium-sized (0.01 to 0.1%) by share. Antigen specificity is unknown. This chain uses TRBV5-1 with TRBJ1-6; possible D gene TRBD1, 6 bases. The specimen comprised PBMCs, sampled after 24 months of ibrutinib treatment. The clonotype originates from a human donor with chronic lymphocytic leukemia. CDR3 sequence (DNA): TGCGCCAGCAGTTTGAGGGGGGGAAGACTTTATAATTCACCCCTCCACTTT. It specifies CASSLRGGRLYNSPLHF.